A single sample is the source of the 3 T cell receptor beta chains below, sequenced in a study of spatial heterogeneity in lung cancer. Time point reported: sample taken at primary tumor resection. Whole RNA was taken from tumor, nontumor lung or frozen PBMC; it was then sequenced unsorted. TCRdb processed the 5' RACE reads anew with MiXCR; each CDR3 protein has one entry. This table holds about 60,000 distinct CDR3 sequences, 7.5% to 8.5% found once. The specimen comprised PBMCs, sampled at surgery. Every receptor here comes from a female donor with early-stage non-small cell lung cancer.

The sample holds many counts of this clonotype. V is TRBV5-1 and J is TRBJ2-3; D remains ambiguous. Trimming left V 4 bases short and J 2 bases short, with 2 bases between. There are 11 residues in the CDR3. Germline CDR1 and CDR2: SGHRS and YFSETQ. CDR3 in amino acids: CASSITDTQYF. The DNA for the CDR3 is TGCGCCAGCAGCATCACAGATACGCAGTATTTT.

A few counts support this clonotype. V usage is TRBV29-1 and J usage is TRBJ2-7, with D tentatively TRBD1 (6 bases). Germline values: CDR1 SQVTM, CDR2 ANQGSEA. This CDR3 is built from 11 residues. The ends were cut back, 6 bases at V and 5 bases at J, with 11 bases in the middle. DNA for the CDR3: TGCAGCGTGCCCCAGGGGAACGAGCAGTACTTC. It encodes CSVPQGNEQYF.

This clonotype was observed a few times. This chain links TRBV20-1 with TRBJ1-5; D unclear. The CDR3 has 12 residues. The germline V gene has CDR1 DFQATT and CDR2 SNEGSKA (reference sequence). V shed 5 bases and J shed 7 bases, with 12 bases lying between them. DNA for the CDR3: TGCAGTGCTCACGCGGTGAACCAGCCCCAGCATTTT. Translated, it gives CSAHAVNQPQHF.